Here is one T cell receptor (beta chain) with its context. Its specificity is unknown. V was pared by 4 bases and J by 6 bases, with 13 bases of the junction left unmatched. CDR3 length equals 17 residues. CDR1 and CDR2 from the germline V gene are SNHLY and FYNNEI. Assay used: immunoSEQ multiplex PCR; TCRdb lists only in-frame clones, some missing. The sample includes tens of thousands of clones, over 70% of them seen just once. The entry originates in a study of T cell clones after liver transplantation. Study overall: Immunosuppression withdrawal was tried within 2 years after liver transplantation in this trial. Three of eight recipients were HCV-positive; others had non-autoimmune, non-viral indications. General observations from the study: Circulating graft-donor-reactive CD4 TCRbeta sequences fell significantly post-transplant in 5 of 8 subjects.

This TCR derives from a human donor who received a liver transplant. The input for sequencing was CD4+ T cells from blood, taken before liver transplant. V and J are TRBV2 and TRBJ1-5, with TRBD1 matching over 9 bases. CDR3 nucleotide sequence: TGTGCCAGCAGTGCGGGACAGGGCTTTCCCGGCTCTCAGCCCCAGCATTTT. It encodes CASSAGQGFPGSQPQHF. The whole variable domain, filled in from reference TRBV2 and TRBJ1-5, reads EPEVTQTPSHQVTQMGQEVILRCVPISNHLYFYWYRQILGQKVEFLVSFYNNEISEKSEIFDDQFSVERPDGSNFTLKIRSTKLEDSAMYFCASSAGQGFPGSQPQHFGDGTRLSIL.